The entry below gives a single T cell receptor beta chain sequence along with its context. This clonotype was counted at least ten times. The target of this receptor is not known. Per-base qualities were not stored, and no clone one base away is much larger. Stable Graves' hyperthyroidism was defined as the absence of progression to ophthalmopathy over 18 months of follow-up. Hyperthyroidism patients were newly diagnosed, had a disease duration of under 2 months, and were aged 18 to 65 years. Any patient with an uncontrolled infection, another autoimmune disease, pregnancy or lactation was excluded. Diagnoses relied on clinical symptoms, serum thyroxine and TRAb, thyroid ultrasound and orbital computed tomography. PBMCs were separated from under 11 ml of fresh peripheral blood using Ficoll-Paque density gradient centrifugation. Total RNA was extracted with Trizol reagent, and quality was checked on an Agilent 2100 Bioanalyzer.

From the germline V gene (reference sequence), CDR1 is DFQATT and CDR2 is SNEGSKA. The V and J ends are trimmed by 1 base and 1 base, leaving 13 bases between them. From the cysteine through the phenylalanine, the CDR3 covers 15 amino acids. The read is trimmed to its CDR3 DNA, 45 bases read in frame from base 1. This record belongs to a study of T cells in Graves' hyperthyroidism and ophthalmopathy (dated by TCRdb to the late 2010s). Regarding the study in general: Peripheral blood was collected at initial diagnosis, before any treatment. A discovery cohort of about a hundred patients, about 40 with Graves' ophthalmopathy and about 58 with stable Graves' hyperthyroidism, was used to find distinguishing TCR V-J signatures. Prospective prediction of ophthalmopathy was tested in an independent validation cohort of approximately 18 hyperthyroidism patients and 15 to 17 patients who later progressed to ophthalmopathy. The 85 to 100 discovery patients were randomly split 7:3 into training and test sets. In addition, the study compared T-cell repertoires in thyroid tissue and in blood from roughly 6 Graves' hyperthyroidism patients. After sampling, hyperthyroidism patients received methimazole starting at 30 mg daily, and ophthalmopathy patients received high-dose intravenous methylprednisolone. TCR Vbeta CDR3 sequencing of 130 to 150 peripheral blood samples (over 40 ophthalmopathy, roughly 74 hyperthyroidism and around 17 progressor patients) is reported in the paper.

Summary of the overall study and its limitations: A 13 V-J signature model separated ophthalmopathy from stable hyperthyroidism, with 87.88% sensitivity and 81% to 82% specificity in cross-validation and 80%/75% in testing. During validation, the model predicted progression to ophthalmopathy a median of approximately six months ahead of onset, with almost 71% sensitivity and more than 72% specificity. Most expanded thyroid clonotypes (frequency above 0.001) were also found in blood, which suggests that blood repertoires may mirror thyroid immune responses. Sample size was not statistically predetermined, and investigators were not blinded to group allocation.

Amplification of TCR beta CDR3 regions was carried out from RNA transcripts. A first-round RT-PCR of the TCR CDR3 used the HTBI primer set with the Qiagen OneStep RT-PCR kit. A second multiplex PCR round built the libraries, followed by size selection and purification. Libraries were sequenced paired-end with 100 bp reads on an Illumina HiSeq2000. The published analysis was carried out like this. SOAPnuke was used to process the raw data, with reads discarded if the reads contained adapters or uncalled bases, had a mean Phred below 15, or lacked an exact constant-primer or identifier match. COPE v1.2.5 was used to merge the high-quality paired reads, and each unique nucleotide sequence was defined as a clonotype. MiTCR v1.1 was used to align clonotypes to the IMGT TRBV, TRBD and TRBJ reference segments. The analysis was restricted to V-J combinations with a frequency above 0.0001, which together covered about 99% of the repertoires. The TCS score was defined as F50 (clonal expansion) divided by E x V (chaos), with BLOSUM62-based TCRdist calculated between CDR3 peptides within each V-J. Welch's t-statistics and random forest reduced approximately 520 V-J features to 13, which were used in a naive Bayes classifier (R e1071). The raw public data were reprocessed by TCRdb itself: fastp quality trimming at Q25, MiXCR clonotype calling, in-frame beta chains only. Merged by CDR3 protein, the rows form single entries marked with the most common genes and DNA. In this record, the V and J calls reflect TCRdb's handling and not the investigators' own analysis. Here the sample has 470,000 or so distinct CDR3 sequences; around 21% occur a single time. About 25% of the sample is taken by the ten largest.

This clonotype was obtained from a man between 18 and 35 years old with Graves' hyperthyroidism. Material: blood. This chain is built from TRBV20-1 and TRBJ1-1; the D gene cannot be resolved reliably. CDR3 region: CSARAPGWQNTEAFF. Read as DNA, the sequence is TGCAGTGCTAGAGCCCCGGGTTGGCAGAACACTGAAGCTTTCTTT.